This is a list of T cell receptor beta chains from one sample in a study of blood T cells in healthy people across ages. Via MiXCR, TCRdb re-called the 5' RACE reads, giving one row per CDR3 protein. Here the sample spans nearly 1 million distinct CDR3 sequences, about 53% being singletons. The sample was blood. The receptors originated from a woman aged 55-75 years in good health. Each CDR3 is given with its conserved first and last residue. A D gene is named only where the DNA matches it firmly. Where a row states a size, it is once, few, many or the class of an expanded clone; other rows omit it.

clone size,D gene,J gene,V gene,CDR3 DNA,CDR3 protein
-,-,TRBJ1-1,TRBV6-1,TGTGCCAGCAGTGAGCTTGCGGGGCGCGGCACTGAAGCTTTCTTT,CASSELAGRGTEAFF
-,-,TRBJ2-1,TRBV10-3,TGTGCCATCAGTGAGAGGGATGAGCAGTTCTTC,CAISERDEQFF
-,TRBD2,TRBJ2-7,TRBV20-1,TGCAGTGCTAGAGTGGCGCGACCGGGGGGACACGAGCAGTACTTC,CSARVARPGGHEQYF
-,-,TRBJ2-7,TRBV18,TGTGCCAGCTCACCGCTCGGGCCTCCCAGCTCAGACGAGCAGTACTTC,CASSPLGPPSSDEQYF
-,-,TRBJ2-7,TRBV7-6,TGTGCCAGCAGCTTCCGACCAGCAAGGGAGCAGTACTTC,CASSFRPAREQYF
-,-,TRBJ2-2,TRBV4-2,TGTGCCAGCAGCCAAGGGGGTTTTAACACCGGGGAGCTGTTTTTT,CASSQGGFNTGELFF
few,TRBD2,TRBJ2-1,TRBV29-1,TGCAGCGTTGAAGATACAACGGGAGGGGACAATGAGCAGTTCTTC,CSVEDTTGGDNEQFF
-,TRBD2,TRBJ2-3,TRBV2,TGTGCCAGCACCGACCCCCAAGCGGGAATCACAGATACGCAGTATTTT,CASTDPQAGITDTQYF
-,-,TRBJ2-3,TRBV7-6,TGTGCCGGCAGCTTAGAGTACGGGGTCGGTGGAGATACGCAGTATTTT,CAGSLEYGVGGDTQYF
-,TRBD2,TRBJ2-3,TRBV10-3,TGTGCCATCAGTGGACTAGCGGGAGGGAGTGATACGCAGTATTTT,CAISGLAGGSDTQYF
-,TRBD2,TRBJ2-1,TRBV27,TGTGCCAGCAGACCGCCGGGACTAGCGACCGGTGAGCAGTTCTTC,CASRPPGLATGEQFF
-,TRBD1,TRBJ1-5,TRBV12-3/TRBV12-4,TGTGCCAGCACACAGGGGCCGAATCAGCCCCAGCATTTT,CASTQGPNQPQHF
few,-,TRBJ2-7,TRBV3-1,TGTGCCAGCAGCCAAGGACCGATGGGCTCCTACGAGCAGTACTTC,CASSQGPMGSYEQYF
-,-,TRBJ2-3,TRBV4-3,TGCGCCAGCAGCCAAGACCGGGATTACACAGATACGCAGTATTTT,CASSQDRDYTDTQYF
-,TRBD1,TRBJ2-7,TRBV4-1,TGCGCCAGCAGCCAACTAGCCGGGACAGGGGGCTCCTACGAGCAGTACTTC,CASSQLAGTGGSYEQYF
-,-,TRBJ2-7,TRBV12-3/TRBV12-4,TGTGCCAGCAGTCAAAGACAGATATCCAACAATGAGCAGTACTTC,CASSQRQISNNEQYF
-,TRBD2,TRBJ2-3,TRBV5-1,TGCGCCAGCAGCCCGGGACTAGCGGGAAGTGGAGATACGCAGTATTTT,CASSPGLAGSGDTQYF
-,-,TRBJ2-6,TRBV28,TGTGCCAGCAGTTTATTTGTGGGGGCTGGGGCCAACGTCCTGACTTTC,CASSLFVGAGANVLTF
once,TRBD1,TRBJ2-2,TRBV4-3,TGCGCCAGCAGCCAAGATCCGGGACAGGGATTTCGGGAGCTGTTTTTT,CASSQDPGQGFRELFF
-,-,TRBJ2-4,TRBV2,TGTGCCAGCAGTGAGACCCGACTAGCCAAAAACATTCAGTACTTC,CASSETRLAKNIQYF
few,TRBD1,TRBJ1-1,TRBV5-6,TGTGCCAGCAGCTGGACAGGGGGAGTTTTGAACACTGAAGCTTTCTTT,CASSWTGGVLNTEAFF
-,TRBD2,TRBJ2-7,TRBV29-1,TGCAGCGCCCGAACGGGCGGGAGGGCTGGCGAGCAGTACTTC,CSARTGGRAGEQYF
-,-,TRBJ2-1,TRBV18,TGTGCCAGCTCCCTAGGGTGGTTAGGAAGTAATGAGCAGTTCTTC,CASSLGWLGSNEQFF
-,-,TRBJ1-1,TRBV29-1,TGCAGCGTTTCGTTTTCCGACCGATACACTGAAGCTTTCTTT,CSVSFSDRYTEAFF
-,-,TRBJ2-1,TRBV14,TGTGCCAGCAGCCAGACGGGGGTGGGTAATGAGCAGTTCTTC,CASSQTGVGNEQFF
-,TRBD1,TRBJ1-2,TRBV6-5,TGTGCCAGCAGTTATGGGACAGGGGATGTCTATGGCTACACCTTC,CASSYGTGDVYGYTF
-,-,TRBJ2-5,TRBV6-6,TGTGCCTGCCGTAGTAAGGGTCTGGAGACCCAGTACTTC,CACRSKGLETQYF
-,-,TRBJ1-1,TRBV29-1,TGCAGCGTTGGCACCATGAACACTGAAGCTTTCTTT,CSVGTMNTEAFF
few,-,TRBJ2-1,TRBV28,TGTGCCACCATAAGGGCCAGGGGATTTTCCTACAATGAGCAGTTCTTC,CATIRARGFSYNEQFF
few,TRBD2,TRBJ2-3,TRBV7-9,TGTGCCAGCAGCTTAGGGCAGCGGGAGCCCTTCTCCGATACGCAGTATTTT,CASSLGQREPFSDTQYF
-,-,TRBJ2-5,TRBV15,TGTGCCACCAGCAGGGGAGTCGGGGCACAAGAGACCCAGTACTTC,CATSRGVGAQETQYF
-,TRBD2,TRBJ2-3,TRBV20-1,TGCAGTGCTATGGGGAGGGGTTGGGGGACAGATACGCAGTATTTT,CSAMGRGWGTDTQYF
-,-,TRBJ2-7,TRBV30,TGTGCCTGGGGGACACAGTCCTACGAGCAGTACTTC,CAWGTQSYEQYF
few,-,TRBJ2-7,TRBV12-3/TRBV12-4,TGTGCCAGCAGTTTAAGGTCAGCAGACGAGCAGTACTTC,CASSLRSADEQYF
-,TRBD2,TRBJ2-1,TRBV12-3/TRBV12-4,TGTGCCAGCAGCTCGACCGGGACTAGGATCAATGAGCAGTTCTTC,CASSSTGTRINEQFF
few,-,TRBJ2-3,TRBV5-1,TGCGCCAGCAGCTTGGAGGACTCGGGTACGGATACGCAGTATTTT,CASSLEDSGTDTQYF
once,-,TRBJ2-5,TRBV3-1,TGTGCCAGCAGCCGAAGCCAGGGAGTCTACAATGAGCAGTACTTC,CASSRSQGVYNEQYF
-,TRBD2,TRBJ2-3,TRBV7-3,TGTGCCAGCAGCCTCGCGGGAGCTAGCGGGACAGATACGCAGTATTTT,CASSLAGASGTDTQYF
-,TRBD1,TRBJ2-7,TRBV7-9,TGTGCCAGCAGCTTAGGCCCCCGACAGGGCTACGAGCAGTACTTC,CASSLGPRQGYEQYF
-,TRBD1,TRBJ2-7,TRBV6-1,TGTGCCAGCAGTGACCTGGCCCCCGGACAGGGCTACGAGCAGTACTTC,CASSDLAPGQGYEQYF
-,-,TRBJ2-7,TRBV20-1,TGCAGTGCTAGAGGGGCAGGGGTAAAACCCTACGAGCAGTACTTC,CSARGAGVKPYEQYF
few,-,TRBJ2-4,TRBV20-1,TGCAGTGCCGGCGCGTTCCTACTAGCAGACGTTCTCGGAAACATTCAGTACTTC,CSAGAFLLADVLGNIQYF
few,-,TRBJ2-2,TRBV4-3,TGCGCCAGCAGCCAAGAATCGGTGATCACCGGGGAGCTGTTTTTT,CASSQESVITGELFF
-,TRBD2,TRBJ2-1,TRBV20-1,TGCAGTGCTCCCTCACCGATAGCGGGGTACAATGAGCAGTTCTTC,CSAPSPIAGYNEQFF
-,-,TRBJ2-4,TRBV29-1,TGCAGCGTTCAACCCGGGGCAGGCGGAAACATTCAGTACTTC,CSVQPGAGGNIQYF
few,TRBD2,TRBJ2-5,TRBV6-2/TRBV6-3,TGTGCCAGCAGCCACAGGAGTAGCGGGAGGGAAGAGACCCAGTACTTC,CASSHRSSGREETQYF
few,TRBD2,TRBJ2-1,TRBV20-1,TGCAGTGCTTACCAAACTAGCGGGAGGGTGAATGAGCAGTTCTTC,CSAYQTSGRVNEQFF
few,-,TRBJ1-5,TRBV7-9,TGTGCCAGCAGCTTGGATGGTCAGCCCCAGCATTTT,CASSLDGQPQHF
many,TRBD2,TRBJ2-3,TRBV10-3,TGTGCCATCAGGGCCCTAGCGGGTTTTGATACGCAGTATTTT,CAIRALAGFDTQYF